The 23 T cell receptor beta chains reported below all come from one sample, sequenced in a study of T cell repertoires in cytomegalovirus infection. TCRdb called the reads again in MiXCR, with one record for every CDR3 protein. The table lists approximately 180,000 distinct CDR3 sequences, roughly 20% of them singletons, with less than 3% in the top ten. The material sequenced was PBMCs. These TCRs come from a human donor in good health (CMV status not recorded). Some clones in this sample may be carry-over from other donors' samples.

The J gene is TRBJ1-4, the V gene TRBV19, with D perhaps matching TRBD1 (5 bases). Germline CDR1 and CDR2: LNHDA and SQIVND (reference sequence). V dropped 7 bases and J dropped 11 bases, with 17 bases sitting between them. CDR3 size: 13 residues. The CDR3 reads CASTPRDSRKLFF. DNA for the CDR3: TGTGCCAGTACCCCCAGGGATTCGCGGAAACTGTTTTTT.

In its sample, this clonotype was seen a few times. The chain employs TRBV5-1 and TRBJ2-1; 7 nucleotides agree with TRBD2. The CDR3 extends over 14 amino acids. Germline V gives CDR1 SGHRS, CDR2 YFSETQ. J lost 9 bases, V lost 4 bases, and 10 bases had no gene match. In DNA form, the CDR3 reads TGCGCCAGCAGCCTTGTGGGAGGGGAGGGTGAGCAGTTCTTC. Translation: CASSLVGGEGEQFF.

On this clonotype itself: At one boundary the junction diverges from the germline segment, which might be a read error. The chain carries TRBV28 and TRBJ1-2, with D possibly matching TRBD1 (6 bases). Looked up from germline, CDR1 is MDHEN and CDR2 is SYDVKM. This CDR3 has 13 amino acids. The chain's CDR3 is CTSMTGLGYGYTF. The CDR3, as DNA: TGTACCAGTATGACAGGATTGGGCTATGGCTACACCTTC.

The V and J genes are TRBV27 and TRBJ1-1; 8 bases align to TRBD1. CDR1 and CDR2 (germline): MNHEY, SMNVEV (reference sequence). This CDR3 has 19 amino acids. Germline trimming cut 4 bases from V and 1 base from J; bases unmatched to any gene: 17. For the CDR3, the DNA is TGTGCCAGCAGTTCAACAACATTTTCTCCCGGGACAGGGAACACTGAAGCTTTCTTT. This codes for CASSSTTFSPGTGNTEAFF.

The table lists this clonotype with a few counts. The V gene is TRBV19, the J gene TRBJ1-2; 11 bases agree with TRBD1. The V gene's germline CDR1 is LNHDA and CDR2 SQIVND (reference sequence). V shed 5 bases and J 5 bases; nucleotides not matched to a gene: 10. The CDR3 has 16 residues. In DNA form, the CDR3 reads TGTGCCAGTAGTGTCCCCGGGACAGGGGGAATTTATGGCTACACCTTC. Its translation is CASSVPGTGGIYGYTF.

V usage is TRBV20-1 and J usage is TRBJ2-1; 9 bases line up with TRBD2. The germline V gene has CDR1 DFQATT and CDR2 SNEGSKA (reference sequence). CDR3 length: 15 amino acids. With V trimmed by 1 base and J by 6 bases, 7 bases remained unmatched. In nucleotides, the CDR3 is TGCAGTGCTAGAGTTGCGGGAGGGATCTCCAATGAGCAGTTCTTC. Translating it yields CSARVAGGISNEQFF.

The table lists this clonotype with many counts. V and J are TRBV7-9 and TRBJ1-1; D possibly corresponds to TRBD1 (6 bases). CDR3 length equals 15 residues. Between the trimmed V and J ends, which lost 5 bases and 8 bases, there was a span of 21 bases. Germline CDR1 SEHNR, CDR2 FQNEAQ (reference sequence). CDR3 coding DNA: TGTGCCAGCAGCCGGGACACCCCGCCATTGCCCGAAGCTTTCTTT. Translation: CASSRDTPPLPEAFF.

This sequence joins TRBV20-1 and TRBJ2-7; a weak D match, TRBD1 (6 bases). Germline lookup yields CDR1 DFQATT and CDR2 SNEGSKA (reference sequence). Trimming cost V 3 bases and J 3 bases, with 18 bases left between them. The CDR3 covers 15 residues. CDR3 in amino acids: CSASGGPLSNYEQYF. CDR3 coding DNA: TGCAGTGCTAGTGGGGGCCCTTTATCGAACTACGAGCAGTACTTC.

This clonotype was seen only a few times. V and J are TRBV19 and TRBJ1-4; TRBD1 is a possible D gene (6 bases). There are 14 residues in the CDR3. V dropped 6 bases and J dropped 10 bases, with 18 bases sitting between them. CDR1 and CDR2 from the germline V gene are LNHDA and SQIVND (reference sequence). The DNA of the CDR3 is TGTGCCAGTAGGTTACACCAAGGACAGTCAAAACTGTTTTTT. Protein sequence: CASRLHQGQSKLFF. Complete variable domain (other parts from reference TRBV19 and TRBJ1-4): DGGITQSPKYLFRKEGQNVTLSCEQNLNHDAMYWYRQDPGQGLRLIYYSQIVNDFQKGDIAEGYSVSREKKESFPLTVTSAQKNPTAFYLCASRLHQGQSKLFFGSGTQLSVL.

This chain uses TRBV6-2 or TRBV6-3 with TRBJ2-7, with TRBD1 as a possible D gene (6 bases). In germline, CDR1 is MNHEY, CDR2 SVGEGT. Trimming left V 8 bases short and J 0 bases short, with 17 bases between. This CDR3 is built from 15 residues. DNA for the CDR3: TGTGCCAGCGCCCGTCCCGGGACACTCTCCTACGAGCAGTACTTC. Amino acid sequence: CASARPGTLSYEQYF.

The V and J genes are TRBV7-2 and TRBJ2-7; D perhaps matches TRBD1 (5 bases). Germline V lookup: CDR1 SGHTA, CDR2 FQGNSA. The V end lost 4 bases, the J end lost 4 bases, and 11 bases lay between the germline ends. This CDR3 comprises 13 residues. CDR3 in DNA: TGTGCCAGCAGCTCACAGGTCGCGTACGAGCAGTACTTC. Translated, it gives CASSSQVAYEQYF.

Many counts were recorded for this clonotype. The chain employs TRBV12-5 and TRBJ2-3, with 9 bases fitting TRBD1. The CDR3 consists of 15 residues. Looked up from germline, CDR1 is LGHNT and CDR2 is FRNRAP. The ends lost 5 bases at V and 2 bases at J; junction bases unmatched: 5. The CDR3 bases are TGTGCTAGTGGTCAAGGACAGGGGCACACAGATACGCAGTATTTT. Translation: CASGQGQGHTDTQYF.

This clonotype was seen a handful of times. The chain employs TRBV5-1 and TRBJ2-2; perhaps TRBD1 as D (5 bases). Germline-derived CDR1 and CDR2 are SGHRS and YFSETQ. Trimming left V 8 bases short and J 3 bases short, with 14 bases between. The CDR3 is 14 residues long. The CDR3 DNA follows: TGCGCCAGTCACGGAAGGGGCGACACCGGGGAGCTGTTTTTT. Its protein is CASHGRGDTGELFF.

This sequence joins TRBV27 and TRBJ1-5; D is uncertain. Germline values: CDR1 MNHEY, CDR2 SMNVEV (reference sequence). V shed 2 bases and J shed 1 base, with 9 bases lying between them. CDR3 length: 15 amino acids. The CDR3 reads CASSLMSGSNQPQHF. The CDR3 DNA follows: TGTGCCAGCAGTTTAATGTCGGGCAGCAATCAGCCCCAGCATTTT.

This clonotype has just a few counts. The genes are TRBV15 and TRBJ2-3; 9 nucleotides line up with TRBD2. The CDR3 contains 16 residues. V shed 1 base, J shed 4 bases, and the junction held 6 bases outside the gene matches. CDR1 LNHNV and CDR2 YYDKDF come from the germline V gene (reference sequence). The CDR3 region is CATSRGAGGDADTQYF. The CDR3 DNA follows: TGTGCCACCAGCAGAGGCGCGGGAGGGGATGCAGATACGCAGTATTTT.

This chain uses TRBV28 with TRBJ1-4; no reliable D call. The V and J ends lost 5 bases and 8 bases respectively, with 18 bases between them. CDR3 size: 15 residues. Germline assignment: CDR1 MDHEN and CDR2 SYDVKM. The CDR3 DNA follows: TGTGCCAGCAGTAGCTTGGGCTCAACAACAGAAAAACTGTTTTTT. Translation gives CASSSLGSTTEKLFF. Full variable domain (outside the CDR3, taken from reference TRBV28 and TRBJ1-4): DVKVTQSSRYLVKRTGEKVFLECVQDMDHENMFWYRQDPGLGLRLIYFSYDVKMKEKGDIPEGYSVSREKKERFSLILESASTNQTSMYLCASSSLGSTTEKLFFGSGTQLSVL.

This clonotype was seen many times. J is TRBJ2-7 and V is TRBV7-3; TRBD2 aligns across 8 bases. CDR3 length: 17 amino acids. CDR1 is SGHTA and CDR2 is FQGTGA in the germline V gene. V lost 2 bases, J lost 1 base, and 10 bases stayed unmatched. CDR3 region: CASSLLPSGLTSYEQYF. For the CDR3, the DNA is TGTGCCAGCAGCTTACTGCCTAGCGGGCTCACTTCCTACGAGCAGTACTTC.

This clonotype was seen a few times. The genes are TRBV3-1 and TRBJ1-4; a weak D match, TRBD1 (6 bases). The CDR3 extends over 15 amino acids. The V end lost 0 bases, the J end lost 8 bases, and 13 bases lay between the germline ends. CDR1 LGHDT and CDR2 YNNKEL come from the germline V gene (reference sequence). This CDR3 is CASSQDGGRREKLFF. CDR3 DNA sequence: TGTGCCAGCAGCCAAGACGGGGGGCGAAGAGAAAAACTGTTTTTT.

This clonotype appeared many times. The chain combines TRBV11-2 with TRBJ2-1; D unclear. The CDR3 length is 14 residues. Trimming removed 3 bases from V and 0 bases from J, with 6 bases in between. CDR1 and CDR2 (germline): SGHAT, FQNNGV. This CDR3 is CASSLASSYNEQFF. The CDR3, as DNA: TGTGCCAGCAGCTTGGCTAGCTCCTACAATGAGCAGTTCTTC.

This clonotype has a handful of counts. V gene TRBV7-2 combines with J gene TRBJ2-5; 7 bases match TRBD1. The length of the CDR3 is 15 residues. Losses at the gene ends were 5 bases for V and 3 bases for J; bases not matched to a gene: 9. Germline V gene sequence: CDR1 SGHTA, CDR2 FQGNSA. This chain's CDR3 is CASSGRQGVKETQYF. For the CDR3, the DNA is TGTGCCAGCAGCGGGAGACAGGGAGTAAAAGAGACCCAGTACTTC.

This clonotype was observed once. The rearrangement joins TRBV14 to TRBJ2-5; D remains ambiguous. CDR1 SGHDN and CDR2 FVKESK come from the germline V gene. Trimming took off 0 bases at V and 5 bases at J, with 10 bases between the two ends. CDR3 size: 14 residues. CDR3 sequence: CASSQDQLPETQYF. The DNA for the CDR3 is TGTGCCAGCAGCCAAGATCAACTTCCGGAGACCCAGTACTTC.

V is TRBV12-3 or TRBV12-4 and J is TRBJ2-2, with D hard to call. Deletions cut 6 bases from V and 6 bases from J, with 11 bases between. CDR3 length: 13 residues. This CDR3 reads CASSPGYSGELFF. As DNA, the CDR3 is TGTGCCAGCAGCCCCGGGTACTCCGGGGAGCTGTTTTTT.

By share, this clonotype counts as medium-sized. The chain has TRBV7-2 and TRBJ2-5, with TRBD2 identical over 12 bases. The V and J ends lost 5 bases and 4 bases, in that order; junction bases with no gene match: 2. The CDR3 runs 14 residues. Germline CDR1 is SGHTA and CDR2 is FQGNSA. CDR3 residues: CASSAGLAGETQYF. The CDR3 DNA is TGTGCCAGCAGCGCGGGACTAGCGGGAGAGACCCAGTACTTC.